A selection of T cell receptor beta chains follows, all from one sample in a study of memory CD4+ T cells and cytomegalovirus serostatus. The protocol was immunoSEQ multiplex PCR, while the TCRdb copy is restricted to in-frame clones and leaves out a portion. The sample holds fewer than 35,000 clones; about 76% are singletons and the top ten take less than 1.3%. The sample was memory CD4+ T cells from blood. Receptors originate from an adult in good health and CMV-seronegative. Each CDR3 is given with its conserved first and last residue. The D gene is left open where the match is weak.

d_call: TRBD2
cdr3_length: 15
j_call: TRBJ2-3
v_call: TRBV4-1
cdr3_aa: CASSLTSGSTDTQYF

d_call: TRBD2
cdr3_length: 16
j_call: TRBJ2-3
v_call: TRBV4-1
cdr3_aa: CASSQDRNGGADTQYF

d_call: NA
cdr3_length: 15
j_call: TRBJ1-4
v_call: TRBV7-2
cdr3_aa: CASSLGRIQAEKLFF

d_call: TRBD2
cdr3_length: 11
j_call: TRBJ2-1
v_call: TRBV6-5
cdr3_aa: CASRRGGEQFF

d_call: NA
cdr3_length: 12
j_call: TRBJ1-1
v_call: TRBV18
cdr3_aa: CASSPRGGEAFF

d_call: NA
cdr3_length: 14
j_call: TRBJ2-3
v_call: TRBV6-4
cdr3_aa: CASSDSGGTDTQYF

d_call: NA
cdr3_length: 15
j_call: TRBJ2-3
v_call: TRBV7-9
cdr3_aa: CASSSGAGTTDTQYF

d_call: TRBD2
cdr3_length: 19
j_call: TRBJ2-3
v_call: TRBV5-6
cdr3_aa: CASSLILGLAGHSTDTQYF

d_call: TRBD2
cdr3_length: 14
j_call: TRBJ2-5
v_call: TRBV19
cdr3_aa: CASRGWGGQETQYF

d_call: NA
cdr3_length: 14
j_call: TRBJ2-1
v_call: TRBV7-2
cdr3_aa: CASSPDYTSSEQFF

d_call: NA
cdr3_length: 15
j_call: TRBJ1-4
v_call: TRBV7-9
cdr3_aa: CASSPTQADNEKLFF

d_call: TRBD2
cdr3_length: 16
j_call: TRBJ2-1
v_call: TRBV7-9
cdr3_aa: CASSFSAGERYNEQFF

d_call: NA
cdr3_length: 14
j_call: TRBJ1-4
v_call: TRBV7-9
cdr3_aa: CASSPIQTNEKLFF

d_call: NA
cdr3_length: 15
j_call: TRBJ2-5
v_call: TRBV19
cdr3_aa: CASSISLQTQETQYF

d_call: TRBD1
cdr3_length: 13
j_call: TRBJ1-2
v_call: TRBV7-3
cdr3_aa: CASSPGQGHGYTF

d_call: TRBD1
cdr3_length: 14
j_call: TRBJ2-1
v_call: TRBV7-2
cdr3_aa: CASSLRDSINEQFF